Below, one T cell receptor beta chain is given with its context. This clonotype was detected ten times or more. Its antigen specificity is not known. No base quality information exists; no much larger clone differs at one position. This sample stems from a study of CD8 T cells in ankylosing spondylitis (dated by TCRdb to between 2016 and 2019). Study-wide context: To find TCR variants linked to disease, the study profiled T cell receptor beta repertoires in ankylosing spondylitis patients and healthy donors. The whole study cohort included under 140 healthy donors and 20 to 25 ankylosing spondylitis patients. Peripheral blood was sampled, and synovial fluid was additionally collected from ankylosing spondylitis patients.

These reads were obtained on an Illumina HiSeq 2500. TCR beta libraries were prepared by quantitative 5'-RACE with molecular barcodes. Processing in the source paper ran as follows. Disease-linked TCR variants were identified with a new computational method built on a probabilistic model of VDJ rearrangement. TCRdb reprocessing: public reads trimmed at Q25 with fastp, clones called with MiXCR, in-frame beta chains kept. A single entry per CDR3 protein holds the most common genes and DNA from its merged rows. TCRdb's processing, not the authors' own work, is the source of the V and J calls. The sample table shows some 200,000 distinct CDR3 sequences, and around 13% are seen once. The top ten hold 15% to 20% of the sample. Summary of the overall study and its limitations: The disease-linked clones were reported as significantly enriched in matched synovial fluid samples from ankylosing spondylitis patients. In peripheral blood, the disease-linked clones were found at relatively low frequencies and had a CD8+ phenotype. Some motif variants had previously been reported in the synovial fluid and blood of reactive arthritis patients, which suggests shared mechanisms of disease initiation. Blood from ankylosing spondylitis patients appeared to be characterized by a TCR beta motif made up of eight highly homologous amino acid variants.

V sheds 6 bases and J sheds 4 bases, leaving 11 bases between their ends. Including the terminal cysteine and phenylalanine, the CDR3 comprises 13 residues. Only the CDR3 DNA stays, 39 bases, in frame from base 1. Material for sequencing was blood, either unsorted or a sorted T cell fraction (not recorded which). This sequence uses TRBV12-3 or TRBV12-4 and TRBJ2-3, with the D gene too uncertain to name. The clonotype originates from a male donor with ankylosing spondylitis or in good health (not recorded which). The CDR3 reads CASSADSSDTQYF. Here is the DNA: TGTGCCAGCAGCGCAGACTCGTCAGATACGCAGTATTTT.